Each of the 22 T cell receptor beta chains below was sequenced from the same sample in a study of cytomegalovirus exposure and HLA in healthy donors. 13 Jbeta primers and 60 Vbeta primers were used for the PCR. The method was immunoSEQ multiplex PCR; TCRdb's version includes in-frame clones alone and lacks a portion of them. The table lists roughly 180,000 clones, roughly 84% of them singletons. The sample comprised PBMCs. The source of these receptors is a boy aged 5-17 years in good health and CMV-seronegative.

V usage is TRBV27 and J usage is TRBJ1-6; D remains ambiguous. V was pared by 6 bases and J by 4 bases, with 13 bases between. The CDR3 is made up of 15 amino acids. Germline CDR1 is MNHEY and CDR2 is SMNVEV (reference sequence). CDR3 in amino acids: CASRARIFYNSPLHF. CDR3 DNA: TGTGCCAGCAGGGCCAGGATCTTTTATAATTCACCCCTCCACTTT.

The gene calls are TRBV11-1 and TRBJ2-5; no reliable D call. The CDR3 consists of 16 residues. The germline V and J ends were trimmed by 5 bases and 0 bases, with 16 bases remaining between them. Germline-derived CDR1 and CDR2 are SGHAT and FQDESV (reference sequence). The CDR3 reads CASSLRRQRNQETQYF. DNA of the CDR3: TGTGCCAGCAGCCTCCGGCGGCAGAGGAACCAAGAGACCCAGTACTTC.

V is TRBV9 and J is TRBJ2-7, with D possibly TRBD2 on 6 matching bases. CDR1 and CDR2 (germline): SGDLS, YYNGEE. V lost 2 bases, J lost 1 base, and 10 bases lay in between. There are 14 residues in the CDR3. CDR3 loop: CASSVGSGSYEQYF. The CDR3 bases are TGTGCCAGCAGCGTTGGTAGCGGATCCTACGAGCAGTACTTC. Drawing the rest from reference TRBV9 and TRBJ2-7, the complete variable domain is DSGVTQTPKHLITATGQRVTLRCSPRSGDLSVYWYQQSLDQGLQFLIQYYNGEERAKGNILERFSAQQFPDLHSELNLSSLELGDSALYFCASSVGSGSYEQYFGPGTRLTVT.

The rearrangement joins TRBV7-3 to TRBJ2-3; D might be TRBD2 (6 bases). The CDR3 length is 14 residues. Trimming removed 4 bases at V and 4 bases at J, with 12 bases between. CDR1 and CDR2 (germline): SGHTA, FQGTGA. The CDR3 sequence: CASSSGGWADTQYF. Here the CDR3 DNA reads TGTGCCAGCAGCTCCGGAGGGTGGGCAGATACGCAGTATTTT. Supplemented by reference TRBV7-3 and TRBJ2-3, the full variable domain reads GAGVSQTPSNKVTEKGKYVELRCDPISGHTALYWYRQSLGQGPEFLIYFQGTGAADDSGLPNDRFFAVRPEGSVSTLKIQRTERGDSAVYLCASSSGGWADTQYFGPGTRLTVL.

This clone is a singleton in its sample. The chain combines TRBV19 with TRBJ2-5; a weak D match, TRBD2 (5 bases). Trimming pared 5 bases from V and 5 bases from J, leaving 12 bases between. The CDR3 has 13 residues. CDR1 is LNHDA and CDR2 is SQIVND in the germline V gene (reference sequence). Here the CDR3 DNA reads TGTGCCAGTAGTGTTCTAGCTGGGGAGACCCAGTACTTC. Protein sequence: CASSVLAGETQYF.

This chain links TRBV2 with TRBJ1-1; 8 positions agree with TRBD1. V lost 6 bases, J lost 8 bases, and 11 bases stayed unmatched. CDR3 length: 14 residues. Germline CDR1 is SNHLY and CDR2 is FYNNEI. The CDR3 bases are TGTGCCAGCAGGACAGACAGGGGCCAGGGAGAAGCTTTCTTT. It translates to CASRTDRGQGEAFF.

This chain links TRBV6-1 with TRBJ2-4; D possibly corresponds to TRBD1 (6 bases). Trimming stripped 5 bases from V and 2 bases from J, with 13 bases between. The CDR3 has 15 amino acids. Germline V gene lookup returns CDR1 MNHNS and CDR2 SASEGT. The CDR3 region is CASSLLQGTKNIQYF. CDR3 in DNA: TGTGCCAGCAGTTTATTACAGGGAACCAAAAACATTCAGTACTTC.

The rearrangement uses TRBV6-5 and TRBJ2-2; 8 positions match TRBD1. J gave up 5 bases and V 0 bases, and 5 bases lay outside the gene matches. CDR3 length equals 16 residues. The germline V gene encodes CDR1 MNHEY and CDR2 SVGAGI. The CDR3 DNA follows: TGTGCCAGCAGTTACTCGTGGGACAGGCAAACCGGGGAGCTGTTTTTT. It yields the protein CASSYSWDRQTGELFF.

The chain joins TRBV28 to TRBJ1-4, with 10 positions matching TRBD1. The germline gives CDR1 MDHEN, CDR2 SYDVKM. This CDR3 region has 16 residues. J lost 3 bases, V lost 8 bases, and 9 bases had no gene match. The CDR3: CASVRGQGRSNEKLFF. DNA of the CDR3: TGTGCCAGCGTCCGGGGACAGGGGAGGTCTAATGAAAAACTGTTTTTT.

This clone was observed a single time. This sequence joins TRBV10-3 and TRBJ2-1; 9 bases match TRBD1. Unmatched junction bases numbered 17, after V lost 10 bases and J lost 4 bases. Germline CDR1 and CDR2: ENHRY and SYGVKD. The CDR3 has 17 amino acids. The CDR3 loop is CASATRGTGLFYNEQFF. The CDR3 nucleotides read TGTGCCAGCGCGACCCGTGGGACAGGGCTGTTTTACAATGAGCAGTTCTTC.

V and J are TRBV23-1 and TRBJ1-1; 8 bases fit TRBD1. TRBV23-1 counts as an open reading frame of uncertain function. The ends lost 3 bases at V and 3 bases at J; junction bases unmatched: 6. This CDR3 region has 15 residues. The CDR3: CASSHWDRKDTEAFF. CDR3 DNA: TGCGCCAGCAGTCATTGGGACAGGAAGGACACTGAAGCTTTCTTT.

The chain carries TRBV5-1 and TRBJ1-4, with 7 bases that match TRBD1. Germline values: CDR1 SGHRS, CDR2 YFSETQ. CDR3 length equals 15 residues. The J segment lost 2 bases and the V segment lost 5 bases, leaving 6 bases of the junction unmatched. The CDR3 DNA follows: TGCGCCAGCAGGGCCGACAGGGTGACTAATGAAAAACTGTTTTTT. Protein sequence: CASRADRVTNEKLFF.

This chain links TRBV18 with TRBJ1-6; D perhaps matches TRBD1 (5 bases). The ends were cut back, 6 bases at V and 14 bases at J, with 14 bases in the middle. The CDR3 extends over 12 amino acids. Germline V gene sequence: CDR1 KGHSH, CDR2 LQKENI. The CDR3, as DNA: TGTGCCAGCTCCATCGGGGGGGAGACCCTCCACTTT. Its translation is CASSIGGETLHF.

The genes are TRBV6-5 and TRBJ1-1; 7 nucleotides align to TRBD1. CDR3 size: 14 residues. In germline, CDR1 is MNHEY, CDR2 SVGAGI. V was clipped by 6 bases and J by 3 bases; unmatched bases: 7. The CDR3 sequence is CASRKIQGYTEAFF. The CDR3 DNA is TGTGCCAGCAGGAAAATACAGGGGTACACTGAAGCTTTCTTT.

The rearrangement uses TRBV30 and TRBJ1-6; no clear D. Per germline, CDR1 GTSNPN and CDR2 SVGIG (reference sequence). Trimming removed 2 bases at V and 2 bases at J, with 7 bases between. This CDR3 region has 14 residues. The CDR3 loop is CAWSLDTYNSPLHF. The CDR3 DNA reads as TGTGCCTGGAGTCTTGACACCTATAATTCACCCCTCCACTTT.

The chain carries TRBV18 and TRBJ2-7; 7 nucleotides line up with TRBD2. J gave up 0 bases and V 1 base, and 6 bases lay outside the gene matches. Germline V lookup: CDR1 KGHSH, CDR2 LQKENI. The CDR3 length is 16 residues. CDR3 sequence reads: CASSPLFQRGSYEQYF. The CDR3 DNA sequence: TGTGCCAGCTCACCACTTTTCCAGCGGGGCTCCTACGAGCAGTACTTC.

The J gene is TRBJ1-1, the V gene TRBV6-6; unclear D gene. The CDR3 is 13 residues long. Germline CDR1 reads MNHNY; CDR2 reads SVGAGI (reference sequence). V dropped 0 bases and J dropped 8 bases, with 10 bases sitting between them. The CDR3 region is CASSYSWAGEAFF. DNA for the CDR3: TGTGCCAGCAGTTACTCGTGGGCAGGCGAAGCTTTCTTT.

The genes are TRBV7-2 and TRBJ2-1, with D perhaps matching TRBD1 (6 bases). The CDR3 runs 17 residues. Trimming pared 1 base from V and 1 base from J, leaving 14 bases between. Germline V gives CDR1 SGHTA, CDR2 FQGNSA. For the CDR3, the DNA is TGTGCCAGCAGCTTAGAAATTTGGGGGCCATCCTACAATGAGCAGTTCTTC. Translation: CASSLEIWGPSYNEQFF. The full variable domain, rest sourced from reference TRBV7-2 and TRBJ2-1, is GAGVSQSPSNKVTEKGKDVELRCDPISGHTALYWYRQSLGQGLEFLIYFQGNSAPDKSGLPSDRFSAERTGGSVSTLTIQRTQQEDSAVYLCASSLEIWGPSYNEQFFGPGTRLTVL.

This chain joins TRBV9 and TRBJ1-1; D may be TRBD1 (6 bases). V lost 0 bases to trimming and J lost 2 bases, with 20 bases between them. In germline, CDR1 is SGDLS, CDR2 YYNGEE. There are 18 residues in the CDR3. CDR3 sequence reads: CASSVVPHEAGANTEAFF. CDR3 nucleotide sequence: TGTGCCAGCAGCGTAGTCCCCCATGAGGCAGGGGCTAACACTGAAGCTTTCTTT.

The chain has TRBV6-1 and TRBJ1-3; D uncertain. Per the germline V gene, CDR1 is MNHNS and CDR2 is SASEGT. V dropped 8 bases and J dropped 0 bases, with 14 bases sitting between them. The CDR3 extends over 15 amino acids. The CDR3 DNA reads as TGTGCCAGCGAAGGAGGTGGGCGCTCTGGAAACACCATATATTTT. Its protein is CASEGGGRSGNTIYF.

The CDR3 nucleotides are TGTGCCAGCAGTCTTTTACAGTTGGCTAACTATGGCTACACCTTC. It codes for CASSLLQLANYGYTF. The rearrangement links TRBV5-4 to TRBJ1-2; D unresolved. The germline V gene has CDR1 SGHNT and CDR2 YYREEE (reference sequence). V lost 5 bases and J 0 bases, leaving 14 bases between the germline ends. This CDR3 is built from 15 residues.

The chain links TRBV19 to TRBJ1-2, with D possibly matching TRBD1 (6 bases). This CDR3 is 15 amino acids long. Germline V CDR1 and CDR2: LNHDA, SQIVND (reference sequence). V was shortened by 5 bases and J by 4 bases, with 17 bases between the two germline ends. The CDR3, as DNA: TGTGCCAGTAGTCCGTCGGACAGAGTGCCCTATGGCTACACCTTC. Protein product: CASSPSDRVPYGYTF. Filled out from reference TRBV19 and TRBJ1-2, the complete variable domain reads DGGITQSPKYLFRKEGQNVTLSCEQNLNHDAMYWYRQDPGQGLRLIYYSQIVNDFQKGDIAEGYSVSREKKESFPLTVTSAQKNPTAFYLCASSPSDRVPYGYTFGSGTRLTVV.